The 10 T cell receptor beta chains reported below all come from one sample, sequenced in a study of cytomegalovirus exposure and HLA in healthy donors. The PCR made use of 60 Vbeta and 13 Jbeta primers. The table came from immunoSEQ multiplex PCR; TCRdb's copy has only in-frame clones and leaves some out. The sample has more than 150,000 clones; approximately 81% are singletons. What was sequenced was PBMCs. The receptors stem from a boy aged 5-17 years in good health and CMV-seronegative.

The chain joins TRBV7-8 to TRBJ2-1; a possible D gene is TRBD2 (7 bases). Germline CDR1 and CDR2: SGHVS and FQNEAQ. V lost 4 bases, J lost 7 bases, and 23 bases lay in between. CDR3 length: 17 amino acids. The chain's CDR3 is CASSSTGTTPRGNEQFF. Here the CDR3 DNA reads TGTGCCAGCAGCTCGACCGGGACTACCCCGAGGGGGAATGAGCAGTTCTTC.

In DNA, the CDR3 is TGCAGCGTTACAAGGACTAGCGGGAGTTACGAGCAGTACTTC. This translates into CSVTRTSGSYEQYF. V usage is TRBV29-1 and J usage is TRBJ2-5; 13 bases are a match to TRBD2. The J call is in doubt because the DNA end fits TRBJ2-7 better. The CDR3 sequence is 14 residues long. Germline assignment: CDR1 SQVTM and CDR2 ANQGSEA.

This clone was observed a handful of times. J is TRBJ1-2 and V is TRBV19; TRBD1 might be the D (6 bases). Germline CDR1 reads LNHDA; CDR2 reads SQIVND (reference sequence). The CDR3 contains 13 residues. Trimming removed 3 bases from V and 8 bases from J, with 13 bases in between. The CDR3: CASSIDRYSGYTF. In DNA form, the CDR3 reads TGTGCCAGTAGTATCGACAGGTACAGCGGCTACACCTTC.

In its sample, this clone was seen a few times. The V call is TRBV7-2, the J call TRBJ2-3, with D hard to call. The CDR3 loop spans 13 amino acids. Germline V gives CDR1 SGHTA, CDR2 FQGNSA. The ends were cut back, 5 bases at V and 0 bases at J, with 6 bases in the middle. This CDR3 is CASSLLSTDTQYF. The CDR3 DNA reads as TGTGCCAGCAGCCTCCTCAGCACAGATACGCAGTATTTT.

The chain employs TRBV27 and TRBJ2-5; no clear D. This CDR3 region has 14 residues. Looked up from germline, CDR1 is MNHEY and CDR2 is SMNVEV (reference sequence). V lost 6 bases and J lost 7, with 18 bases in between. CDR3 bases: TGTGCCAGCAGCTTGAACTTCTATGCCGGGACCCAGTACTTC. Its translation is CASSLNFYAGTQYF.

The chain's CDR3 is CASSQVLGRAVNEQYF. CDR3 bases: TGTGCCAGCAGCCAAGTTCTCGGGAGGGCCGTCAACGAGCAGTACTTC. This chain links TRBV14 with TRBJ2-7, with 8 bases that match TRBD2. CDR3 length: 16 residues. Trimming cost V 1 base and J 5 bases; bases outside gene matches: 10. The germline CDR1 and CDR2 sequences are SGHDN and FVKESK. Full variable domain (rest looked up from reference TRBV14 and TRBJ2-7): EAGVTQFPSHSVIEKGQTVTLRCDPISGHDNLYWYRRVMGKEIKFLLHFVKESKQDESGMPNNRFLAERTGGTYSTLKVQPAELEDSGVYFCASSQVLGRAVNEQYFGPGTRLTVT.

The chain links TRBV7-2 to TRBJ2-1, with TRBD2 matching over 13 bases. The CDR3 is 13 amino acids. Losses at the gene ends were 11 bases for V and 7 bases for J; bases not matched to a gene: 5. Germline CDR1 SGHTA, CDR2 FQGNSA. The CDR3 region has the DNA TGTGCCGGCACTAGCGGGGGGGCGAATGAGCAGTTCTTC. It codes for CAGTSGGANEQFF.

The chain joins TRBV5-4 to TRBJ2-7; 7 bases match TRBD1. The CDR3 runs to 16 residues. CDR1 and CDR2 (germline): SGHNT, YYREEE (reference sequence). V shed 0 bases, J shed 3 bases, and the junction held 9 bases outside the gene matches. The CDR3 spells CASSLGRDRAYYEQYF. The CDR3 DNA follows: TGTGCCAGCAGCTTGGGAAGAGACAGGGCCTACTACGAGCAGTACTTC. Complete variable domain (other parts from reference TRBV5-4 and TRBJ2-7): ETGVTQSPTHLIKTRGQQVTLRCSSQSGHNTVSWYQQALGQGPQFIFQYYREEENGRGNFPPRFSGLQFPNYSSELNVNALELDDSALYLCASSLGRDRAYYEQYFGPGTRLTVT.

CDR3 loop: CASSTLPGLGNTGELFF. The CDR3 bases are TGTGCCAGCAGCACCCTACCGGGACTGGGGAACACCGGGGAGCTGTTTTTT. The chain uses TRBV7-2 and TRBJ2-2; the D gene is possibly TRBD2 (6 bases). The CDR3 spans 17 residues. The V gene's germline CDR1 is SGHTA and CDR2 FQGNSA. Trimming stripped 5 bases from V and 1 base from J, with 17 bases between.

The chain uses TRBV9 and TRBJ1-1; weak D call: TRBD1 (6 bases). CDR1 and CDR2 from the germline V gene are SGDLS and YYNGEE. The CDR3 is 13 residues long. V was pared by 4 bases and J by 7 bases, with 14 bases between. The CDR3 DNA reads as TGTGCCAGCAGCCCAAAACAAGGGGGTGAAGCTTTCTTT. Protein sequence: CASSPKQGGEAFF. Full variable domain (rest looked up from reference TRBV9 and TRBJ1-1): DSGVTQTPKHLITATGQRVTLRCSPRSGDLSVYWYQQSLDQGLQFLIQYYNGEERAKGNILERFSAQQFPDLHSELNLSSLELGDSALYFCASSPKQGGEAFFGQGTRLTVV.